Listed here are 16 T cell receptor beta chains from one sample, sequenced in a study. TCRdb reprocessed the 5' RACE reads with MiXCR, giving one entry per CDR3 protein. The sample contains about 54,000 distinct CDR3 sequences, approximately 17% of which appear only once. The specimen was naive CD4+ T cells sorted from blood. Indicated subset: naive CD4+ T cells, CD4+CD45RA+CD25-. All receptors come from a female donor with breast cancer.

This clonotype was recorded many times. The chain has TRBV20-1 and TRBJ2-7, with a weak D call TRBD2 (5 bases). Germline V gene lookup returns CDR1 DFQATT and CDR2 SNEGSKA (reference sequence). The V and J ends lost 3 bases and 9 bases respectively, with 15 bases between them. The CDR3 has 12 amino acids. DNA for the CDR3: TGCAGTGCTAGGGACGCTGACCGGGGGCAGTACTTC. Protein product: CSARDADRGQYF.

This rearrangement joins TRBV20-1 to TRBJ2-4, with 8 bases identical to TRBD2. V lost 6 bases to trimming and J lost 7 bases; unmatched junction nucleotides: 8. The CDR3 extends over 13 amino acids. Germline lookup yields CDR1 DFQATT and CDR2 SNEGSKA (reference sequence). The CDR3 DNA follows: TGCAGTGCCAAGTTTAGCGGGGACAACATTCAGTACTTC. This codes for CSAKFSGDNIQYF.

This clonotype has only a few counts. J is TRBJ2-3 and V is TRBV21-1; the table gives TRBD1 as D, unverified against the DNA. TRBV21-1 is a listed pseudogene. The CDR3 is made up of 19 amino acids. The DNA for the CDR3 is TGTGCCAGCAACTTAAGGGTCCGGTTTAAGGGGCCTAGCACAGATACGCAGTATTTT. Translation gives CASNLRVRFKGPSTDTQYF.

This clonotype has more than one count but fewer than ten. This chain uses TRBV5-1 with TRBJ2-2; 7 bases agree with TRBD2. CDR3 size: 14 residues. Trimming removed 4 bases from V and 3 bases from J; junction bases left unmatched: 3. Per the germline V gene, CDR1 is SGHRS and CDR2 is YFSETQ. DNA of the CDR3: TGCGCCAGCAGCCCAGCGGGATACACCGGGGAGCTGTTTTTT. It specifies CASSPAGYTGELFF.

This clonotype was seen only a few times. The V gene is TRBV20-1, the J gene TRBJ1-4; D is perhaps TRBD1 (5 bases). Germline assignment: CDR1 DFQATT and CDR2 SNEGSKA (reference sequence). The CDR3 has 13 residues. Trimming took off 3 bases at V and 6 bases at J, with 11 bases between the two ends. CDR3 protein: CSASPGDHEKLFF. For the CDR3, the DNA is TGCAGTGCTAGCCCGGGGGATCATGAAAAACTGTTTTTT.

This clonotype was counted at least ten times. This chain uses TRBV29-1 with TRBJ1-5; 7 bases are a match to TRBD1. Germline V lookup: CDR1 SQVTM, CDR2 ANQGSEA. With 4 bases clipped from V and 5 bases from J, the junction kept 8 bases outside the gene matches. The CDR3 is 14 residues long. The CDR3 DNA follows: TGCAGCGTTGCCGCCGGGACAGTTGATCAGCCCCAGCATTTT. Protein product: CSVAAGTVDQPQHF.

V is TRBV5-6 and J is TRBJ2-7, with TRBD1 matching 10 bases. The trim removed 6 bases at V and 4 bases at J, leaving 7 bases unmatched. This CDR3 has 14 residues. The V gene's germline CDR1 is SGHDT and CDR2 YYEEEE. In nucleotides, the CDR3 is TGTGCCAGCAAATCGGGACAGGGGACGTACGAGCAGTACTTC. It encodes CASKSGQGTYEQYF.

V gene TRBV12-3 or TRBV12-4 combines with J gene TRBJ1-1; D gene uncertain. The CDR3 length is 14 residues. Trimming shortened V by 2 bases and J by 7 bases, and 14 bases separated the two germline ends. The CDR3 loop is CASSLYIGEGEAFF. CDR3 DNA: TGTGCCAGCAGTTTATACATCGGGGAGGGTGAAGCTTTCTTT.

This clonotype has a handful of counts. The V gene is TRBV3-1, the J gene TRBJ2-1; D not resolved. Trimming left V 4 bases short and J 7 bases short, with 14 bases between. Germline V gene lookup returns CDR1 LGHDT and CDR2 YNNKEL (reference sequence). The CDR3 covers 14 residues. The CDR3 spells CASSPKITENEQFF. CDR3 DNA: TGTGCCAGCAGCCCCAAGATTACCGAGAATGAGCAGTTCTTC.

This clonotype showed up many times. This sequence joins TRBV20-1 and TRBJ2-1; TRBD2 matches 11 bases. Germline V gene data show CDR1 as DFQATT and CDR2 as SNEGSKA (reference sequence). Germline trimming cut 6 bases from V and 4 bases from J; bases unmatched to any gene: 5. The CDR3 spans 14 residues. The CDR3 loop reads CSAKRTSGYNEQFF. The CDR3 DNA reads as TGCAGTGCCAAGCGGACTAGCGGGTACAATGAGCAGTTCTTC.

This clonotype has a count of ten or more. The chain joins TRBV10-3 to TRBJ2-7, with D unresolved. Germline lookup yields CDR1 ENHRY and CDR2 SYGVKD. Trimming took 6 bases from V and 5 from J, leaving 14 bases between them. The CDR3 covers 13 residues. CDR3 nucleotide sequence: TGTGCCATCAGCCCAAGAGTGGTCAACGAGCAGTACTTC. Its translation: CAISPRVVNEQYF.

The J gene is TRBJ2-5, the V gene TRBV18; D call uncertain. Per the germline V gene, CDR1 is KGHSH and CDR2 is LQKENI. The ends were cut back, 1 base at V and 1 base at J, with 10 bases in the middle. This CDR3 has 15 residues. The CDR3 region is CASSPRPDLQETQYF. CDR3 DNA: TGTGCCAGCTCACCACGTCCTGACCTCCAAGAGACCCAGTACTTC.

This clonotype came up a few times. At one end, the junction sequence differs from germline, possibly due to a read error. The rearrangement uses TRBV5-1 and TRBJ2-2, with D possibly TRBD2 on 6 matching bases. Germline V lookup: CDR1 SGHRS, CDR2 YFSETQ. The CDR3 has 15 residues. CDR3 coding DNA: TGCGCCAACAGCCCCGGGAGCCTCAACACCGGGGAGCTGTTTTTT. Translation gives CANSPGSLNTGELFF. The whole variable domain, remainder taken from reference TRBV5-1 and TRBJ2-2, is KAGVTQTPRYLIKTRGQQVTLSCSPISGHRSVSWYQQTPGQGLQFLFEYFSETQRNKGNFPGRFSGRQFSNSRSEMNVSTLELGDSALYLCANSPGSLNTGELFFGEGSRLTVL.

The V call is TRBV5-1, the J call TRBJ2-7, with TRBD2 as a possible D gene (6 bases). Trimming shortened V by 0 bases and J by 0 bases, and 10 bases separated the two germline ends. CDR1 is SGHRS and CDR2 is YFSETQ in the germline V gene. This CDR3 region has 15 residues. The CDR3 nucleotides read TGCGCCAGCAGCTTGGCTGCGGGAAACTCCTACGAGCAGTACTTC. The encoded protein is CASSLAAGNSYEQYF.

This clonotype was recorded many times. The chain joins TRBV20-1 to TRBJ1-5; no firm D call. The V end lost 1 base, the J end lost 2 bases, and 12 bases lay between the germline ends. This CDR3 contains 15 residues. From germline, CDR1 is DFQATT and CDR2 SNEGSKA (reference sequence). This CDR3 is CSARAGQWGNQPQHF. For the CDR3, the DNA is TGCAGTGCTAGAGCGGGCCAATGGGGCAATCAGCCCCAGCATTTT.

This clonotype was seen a handful of times. This chain connects TRBV4-3 to TRBJ1-1; possibly TRBD1 for D (6 bases). The germline V gene encodes CDR1 LGHNA and CDR2 YSLEER. The CDR3 consists of 17 residues. The V end lost 0 bases, the J end lost 7 bases, and 21 bases lay between the germline ends. Written as DNA, the CDR3 is TGCGCCAGCAGCCAAGATTTGTGGCAGGTCAGGGGAAATGAAGCTTTCTTT. Its translation: CASSQDLWQVRGNEAFF.